The rows below give T cell receptor beta chains drawn from one sample of a study of T cell responses to AZD1222 COVID-19 vaccine. The table came from immunoSEQ multiplex PCR; TCRdb's copy has only in-frame clones and leaves some out. The sample lists fewer than 120,000 clones, less than 90% seen once, with 1.6% in the top ten. Sequenced here: peripheral blood, sampled on day 0 of AZD1222 vaccination. These receptors were taken from an adult in good health. Both conserved end residues are part of each CDR3. The D gene is left open where the match is weak. Only some rows state a clone size, as once, few, many or a class for expanded clones.

V: TRBV3-1/TRBV3-2; size: few; D: -; J: TRBJ2-7; DNA: TGTGCCAGCAGCCAAGAGTTACTGATGGACTACGAGCAGTACTTC; CDR3: CASSQELLMDYEQYF
V: TRBV10-1; size: -; D: TRBD1; J: TRBJ1-1; DNA: TGCGCCAGCAGTGATTCTAGCGGGACAGGGTTTTCTGAAGCTTTCTTT; CDR3: CASSDSSGTGFSEAFF
V: TRBV7-2; size: -; D: -; J: TRBJ2-4; DNA: TGTGCCAGCAGCCCGGGACACCCAGAAAACATTCAGTACTTC; CDR3: CASSPGHPENIQYF
V: TRBV30; size: -; D: TRBD1; J: TRBJ1-5; DNA: TGTGCCTGGAGTGGTCACAGGGGAAGCATGGGCAATCAGCCCCAGCATTTT; CDR3: CAWSGHRGSMGNQPQHF
V: TRBV5-6; size: -; D: TRBD1; J: TRBJ2-1; DNA: TGTGCCAGCAGCTTGTGGGACAGGGTTAGCAATGAGCAGTTCTTC; CDR3: CASSLWDRVSNEQFF
V: TRBV27; size: -; D: TRBD1; J: TRBJ1-2; DNA: TGTGCCAGCAGTTTATCGGGGGGTTGGGACAGGGCGGGCTACACCTTC; CDR3: CASSLSGGWDRAGYTF
V: TRBV12-5; size: -; D: -; J: TRBJ2-2; DNA: TGTGCTAGTGGTTTGGTAATCGGGATGGGCAGCCAAAACACCGGGGAGCTGTTTTTT; CDR3: CASGLVIGMGSQNTGELFF
V: TRBV11-2; size: -; D: TRBD1; J: TRBJ1-4; DNA: TGTGCCAGCAGCTCCGACAGGGGTCCAAATGAAAAACTGTTTTTT; CDR3: CASSSDRGPNEKLFF
V: TRBV28; size: -; D: -; J: TRBJ1-5; DNA: TGTGCCAGCAGTTTTAAGGAGCCCCAGCATTTT; CDR3: CASSFKEPQHF
V: TRBV3-1/TRBV3-2; size: -; D: -; J: TRBJ2-7; DNA: TGTGCCAGCAGCCAACGAGGCGGGGACGAGCAGTACTTC; CDR3: CASSQRGGDEQYF
V: TRBV5-6; size: -; D: TRBD1; J: TRBJ1-1; DNA: TGTGCCAGCAGCTCGCCAGGGGGTCCGAACACTGAAGCTTTCTTT; CDR3: CASSSPGGPNTEAFF
V: TRBV2; size: -; D: TRBD2; J: TRBJ2-7; DNA: TGTGCCAGCAGTGAAGGGGGGGGACTAGCGGGCTACGAGCAGTACTTC; CDR3: CASSEGGGLAGYEQYF
V: TRBV5-1; size: -; D: TRBD1; J: TRBJ2-6; DNA: TGCGCCAGCAGCCTGACGGGACAGGGTGGTTCTGGGGCCAACGTCCTGACTTTC; CDR3: CASSLTGQGGSGANVLTF
V: TRBV29-1; size: once; D: -; J: TRBJ1-2; DNA: TGCAGCGGAAGGGACACCAACTATGGCTACACCTTC; CDR3: CSGRDTNYGYTF
V: TRBV2; size: -; D: TRBD1; J: TRBJ1-2; DNA: TGTGCCAGCACTGAGGGGGCGTTTGGCTACACCTTC; CDR3: CASTEGAFGYTF
V: TRBV2; size: -; D: TRBD1; J: TRBJ1-4; DNA: TGTGCCAGCAGTGCCCAGGGGGTCCGAGGAGAAAAACTGTTTTTT; CDR3: CASSAQGVRGEKLFF
V: TRBV18; size: -; D: TRBD1; J: TRBJ1-2; DNA: TGTGCCAGCTCATCACGGGACAGCTATGGCTACACCTTC; CDR3: CASSSRDSYGYTF
V: TRBV18; size: once; D: TRBD1; J: TRBJ1-6; DNA: TGTGCCAGCTCACCCACAGGGGGCGGCTCACCCCTCCACTTT; CDR3: CASSPTGGGSPLHF